This section outlines one T cell receptor (beta chain) sequence together with its context. This clone's antigen is unknown. Relative to the germline gene, one junction end is altered; a read error may explain this. This sample was included in a study (dated by TCRdb to between 2014 and 2017). Turning to the overall study: The study tested whether tumor-infiltrating Tregs in breast cancer are recruited from blood Tregs or converted in situ from other CD4+ T cell subsets.

Amplification of full-length TCR variable regions was done by 5' RACE PCR using constant-region reverse primers, and this step was followed by semi-nested PCR with Nested Universal Primer A. The ReliaPrep RNA Cell Miniprep System was used to extract total RNA, which was then reverse transcribed into 5'RACE-ready cDNA with the SMARTer RACE 5'/3' Kit. Multiplex adaptors were used to barcode full-length TCR alpha and beta libraries, and the barcoded libraries were sequenced on an Illumina MiSeq. The source study handled its data this way. Sequencing data were pooled across the five patients for each of nine subset-tissue groups and compared by unsupervised clustering of TCR gene usage. The Morisita-Horn index was used to calculate repertoire similarity, with shared sequences weighted by how much each contributed to each repertoire. The public reads were reanalyzed by TCRdb: fastp trimming at Q25, MiXCR alignment, in-frame beta chains only. When rows share a CDR3 protein, they turn into one entry using the most common DNA and genes. TCRdb's processing, not the authors', yielded these V and J calls. This sample holds around 57,000 distinct CDR3 sequences; roughly 30% were observed only once. The ten top clones hold approximately 3.2% of the sample.

From a lookup of the germline V gene, CDR1 and CDR2 are ENHRY and SYGVKD. From the cysteine through the phenylalanine, the CDR3 covers 13 amino acids. Only the CDR3 part of the read is kept: 39 bases, read in frame from the first base. CD4+CD45RO+CD25- cells were isolated as memory CD4+ T cells. Tregs, naive and memory CD4+ T cells from tumor, blood and ipsilateral draining lymph nodes of five breast cancer patients underwent full-length TCR alpha and beta sequencing. Tumor tissue and lymph nodes from ipsilateral axillary dissection were perfused with PBS, minced and digested with collagenase I and hyaluronidase. A purity exceeding 90% was confirmed by FACS for the sorted cell populations. Results the study describes overall, beyond this receptor: The validation in the larger cohort was limited to a single TCR beta V-J rearrangement instead of whole repertoires. In terms of TCR gene usage, tumor memory CD4+ T cells clustered together with blood and lymph node memory CD4+ cells, as well as with lymph node naive CD4+ cells. The greatest overlap of tumor-infiltrating Treg TCR alpha and beta sequences was observed with tumor naive CD4+ T cells, followed by blood naive CD4+ T cells.

Sequencing was performed on tumor-infiltrating memory CD4+ T cells sorted from the breast tumor. Sample cell subset or site, as interpreted from the label and publication: memory CD4+ T cells, CD4+CD45RO+CD25-. This receptor chain uses TRBV10-3 and TRBJ1-1, with TRBD1 tentatively as D gene (5 bases match). The clonotype originates from a female donor with breast cancer. The DNA sequence follows: TGTGCCACCGGGGCGGGCTCGAACACTGGAGCTTTCTTT. This yields the protein CATGAGSNTGAFF.